This TCR beta chain was sequenced in a study of T cells in Graves' hyperthyroidism and ophthalmopathy. Using less than 12 ml of fresh peripheral blood, PBMCs were prepared. CDR3 length equals 16 residues. Germline assignment: CDR1 SSHAT and CDR2 FNYEAQ (reference sequence). A single count supports this clonotype. One end of the junction does not line up with germline, which may come from a read error. There were TCR beta CDR3 regions amplified from RNA transcripts. With the HTBI primer set, the TCR CDR3 went through a first round of RT-PCR. One entry per CDR3 protein, called by TCRdb with MiXCR from the multiplex PCR reads. The repertoire consists of about 110,000 distinct CDR3 sequences, with roughly 15% occurring once and the leading ten covering 42%.

Sequencing was done on a sample of blood. The receptor was derived from a woman aged 45-59 years with Graves' hyperthyroidism. The chain combines TRBV7-7 with TRBJ2-1; 14 positions match TRBD2. The CDR3 spells CASSRPTSGRAYEQFF. As DNA, the CDR3 is TGTGCTAGCAGCCGCCCGACTAGCGGGAGGGCCTATGAGCAGTTCTTC.